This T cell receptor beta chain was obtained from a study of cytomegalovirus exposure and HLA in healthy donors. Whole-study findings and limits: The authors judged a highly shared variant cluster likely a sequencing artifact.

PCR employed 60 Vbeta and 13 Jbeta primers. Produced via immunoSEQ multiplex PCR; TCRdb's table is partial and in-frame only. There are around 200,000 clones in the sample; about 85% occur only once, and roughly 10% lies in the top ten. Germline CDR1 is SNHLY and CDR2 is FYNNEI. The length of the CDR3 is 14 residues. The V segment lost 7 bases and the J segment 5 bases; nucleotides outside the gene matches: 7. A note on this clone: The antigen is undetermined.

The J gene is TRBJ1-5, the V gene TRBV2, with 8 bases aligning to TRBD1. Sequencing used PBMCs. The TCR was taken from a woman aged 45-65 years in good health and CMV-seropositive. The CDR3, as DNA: TGTGCCAGCACTTTGGACAGGGTGGATCAGCCCCAGCATTTT. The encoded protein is CASTLDRVDQPQHF.